The 19 T cell receptor beta chains below were found in one sample sequenced in a study of blood T cell repertoires in COVID-19. Profiling relied on immunoSEQ multiplex PCR, and the TCRdb table lists in-frame clones only, not all of them. The sample has tens of thousands of clones, 86% seen once; the top ten hold approximately 3.1%. The sample consisted of PBMCs or T cells enriched from blood (not recorded which). The receptor set was obtained from a woman aged 50 to 60 who had recovered from COVID-19.

CDR3 residues: CASSVGLTSQETQYF. CDR3 nucleotide sequence: TGTGCCAGCAGCGTAGGCCTGACAAGTCAAGAGACCCAGTACTTC. The genes are TRBV9 and TRBJ2-5, with no clear D. The germline gives CDR1 SGDLS, CDR2 YYNGEE. This CDR3 has 15 amino acids. Trimming took 0 bases from V and 2 from J, leaving 11 bases between them.

The table lists this clone with a count of one. The V call is TRBV18, the J call TRBJ1-5; D may be TRBD1 (5 bases). The CDR3 consists of 14 residues. Per the germline V gene, CDR1 is KGHSH and CDR2 is LQKENI. V lost 4 bases and J 2 bases, leaving 9 bases between the germline ends. The CDR3 bases are TGTGCCAGCTCACAAGACAGAGGCAATCAGCCCCAGCATTTT. This gives the protein CASSQDRGNQPQHF.

V gene TRBV18 combines with J gene TRBJ2-2, with 13 bases lining up with TRBD2. V was pared by 0 bases and J by 6 bases, with 4 bases of the junction left unmatched. This CDR3 has 17 amino acids. The germline V gene encodes CDR1 KGHSH and CDR2 LQKENI. The CDR3 loop reads CASSPPGLAGVPGELFF. The CDR3 DNA reads as TGTGCCAGCTCACCACCAGGACTAGCGGGAGTCCCCGGGGAGCTGTTTTTT.

The chain uses TRBV27 and TRBJ2-6; a possible D gene is TRBD1 (6 bases). CDR1 is MNHEY and CDR2 is SMNVEV in the germline V gene (reference sequence). Trimming removed 5 bases from V and 2 bases from J, with 16 bases in between. The length of the CDR3 is 17 residues. The CDR3 DNA follows: TGTGCCAGCAGTGCCCTACAACAGGGCGCTGGGGCCAACGTCCTGACTTTC. This translates into CASSALQQGAGANVLTF.

This rearrangement joins TRBV18 to TRBJ2-5; D possibly corresponds to TRBD1 (6 bases). The germline V and J ends were trimmed by 5 bases and 2 bases, with 9 bases remaining between them. The CDR3 spans 13 residues. Per the germline V gene, CDR1 is KGHSH and CDR2 is LQKENI. The CDR3 sequence is CASSSGQQETQYF. The CDR3 nucleotides are TGTGCCAGCTCATCGGGACAACAAGAGACCCAGTACTTC.

The chain has TRBV4-3 and TRBJ2-5; weak D call: TRBD2 (6 bases). The CDR3 has 16 amino acids. Deletions cut 0 bases from V and 2 bases from J, with 13 bases between. The germline gives CDR1 LGHNA, CDR2 YSLEER. The CDR3, as DNA: TGCGCCAGCAGCCAAGATGGGGTGGGGGGACAAGAGACCCAGTACTTC. It codes for CASSQDGVGGQETQYF.

DNA for the CDR3: TGTGCCAGCAGTGAGGGACTAGCGGGGGCCTACAATGAGCAGTTCTTC. Amino acids: CASSEGLAGAYNEQFF. The chain carries TRBV6-1 and TRBJ2-1; 14 bases map to TRBD2. CDR1 is MNHNS, CDR2 SASEGT, per germline. The CDR3 runs to 16 residues. The V gene end was trimmed by 3 bases and the J gene end by 2 bases; junction bases not matched to a gene: 0.

The chain is built from TRBV18 and TRBJ2-3; TRBD1 matches 7 bases. Germline V gene sequence: CDR1 KGHSH, CDR2 LQKENI. The CDR3 length is 16 residues. V shed 2 bases, J shed 2 bases, and the junction held 7 bases outside the gene matches. CDR3 residues: CASSPSRQGYTDTQYF. The CDR3 bases are TGTGCCAGCTCACCATCGAGACAGGGTTACACAGATACGCAGTATTTT.

V gene TRBV7-2 combines with J gene TRBJ1-2; TRBD1 aligns across 7 bases. The germline V gene has CDR1 SGHTA and CDR2 FQGNSA. V dropped 1 base and J dropped 0; count of bases not matched to a gene: 2. The CDR3 spans 15 residues. This CDR3 reads CASSLVGTANYGYTF. The CDR3 DNA reads as TGTGCCAGCAGCTTAGTGGGGACAGCTAACTATGGCTACACCTTC.

CDR3 sequence (DNA): TGTGCCAGCAGCTTAGGAGTTAGCCGAGGAGAGACCCAGTACTTC. Protein: CASSLGVSRGETQYF. The rearrangement links TRBV7-2 to TRBJ2-5; no clear D gene. Germline CDR1 and CDR2: SGHTA and FQGNSA. V lost 1 base and J 4 bases, leaving 13 bases between the germline ends. The CDR3 loop spans 15 amino acids.

This chain joins TRBV27 and TRBJ2-2; D might be TRBD2 (6 bases). With 6 bases removed from V and 4 bases from J, the gap between germline ends came to 15 bases. Germline V gives CDR1 MNHEY, CDR2 SMNVEV (reference sequence). The CDR3 has 15 residues. The CDR3 DNA reads TGTGCCAGCAGGGGCGCGGGGTGGGGCACCGGGGAGCTGTTTTTT. Its translation is CASRGAGWGTGELFF.

The chain links TRBV7-2 to TRBJ2-1, with a weak D call TRBD1 (6 bases). This CDR3 is 16 amino acids long. The germline V and J ends were trimmed by 0 bases and 7 bases, with 16 bases remaining between them. Germline CDR1 SGHTA, CDR2 FQGNSA. The CDR3 DNA reads as TGTGCCAGCAGCTTAGCGACCTCGGACAGAACTAATGAGCAGTTCTTC. Amino acid sequence: CASSLATSDRTNEQFF.

The rearrangement uses TRBV6-2 or TRBV6-3 and TRBJ2-5; TRBD1 matches 9 bases. The germline V gene encodes CDR1 MNHEY and CDR2 SVGEGT. The CDR3 covers 14 residues. The V gene end was trimmed by 1 base and the J gene end by 3 bases; junction bases not matched to a gene: 0. The CDR3 DNA follows: TGTGCCAGCAGTTACTGGACAGGGGAAGAGACCCAGTACTTC. This codes for CASSYWTGEETQYF.

J is TRBJ1-6 and V is TRBV6-1, with a tentative D call TRBD1 (6 bases). The germline V gene has CDR1 MNHNS and CDR2 SASEGT. This CDR3 is 16 amino acids long. V gave up 4 bases and J gave up 0 bases, with 10 bases separating them. The CDR3 DNA sequence: TGTGCCAGCAGTGTACCGACAGGCTCCTATAATTCACCCCTCCACTTT. It encodes CASSVPTGSYNSPLHF.

The chain combines TRBV20-1 with TRBJ2-1, with TRBD2 identical over 12 bases. Germline V CDR1 and CDR2: DFQATT, SNEGSKA (reference sequence). This CDR3 comprises 14 residues. The trim removed 3 bases at V and 7 bases at J, leaving 4 bases unmatched. The DNA for the CDR3 is TGCAGTGCTAGTGGCCTAGCGGGAGGGAATGAGCAGTTCTTC. Protein sequence: CSASGLAGGNEQFF.

The chain carries TRBV6-5 and TRBJ1-5, with 7 bases fitting TRBD1. This CDR3 is 16 amino acids long. Germline CDR1 and CDR2: MNHEY and SVGAGI. V gave up 3 bases and J gave up 3 bases; unmatched junction bases: 8. CDR3 sequence (DNA): TGTGCCAGCAGTTATTCAGGGGGTCGGCCCAATCAGCCCCAGCATTTT. Residues: CASSYSGGRPNQPQHF.

This chain joins TRBV19 and TRBJ1-1; TRBD1 might be the D (6 bases). The CDR3 contains 14 residues. The V gene's germline CDR1 is LNHDA and CDR2 SQIVND (reference sequence). Between the trimmed V and J ends, which lost 7 bases and 4 bases, there was a span of 16 bases. CDR3 amino acids: CASTTAQGSTEAFF. For the CDR3, the DNA is TGTGCCAGTACGACCGCTCAGGGGTCCACTGAAGCTTTCTTT.

This chain uses TRBV2 with TRBJ2-5; D perhaps matches TRBD1 (5 bases). This CDR3 spans 14 amino acids. Germline values: CDR1 SNHLY, CDR2 FYNNEI. Trimming shortened V by 5 bases and J by 1 base, and 11 bases separated the two germline ends. The CDR3 sequence is CASSMETVQETQYF. In nucleotides, the CDR3 is TGTGCCAGCAGTATGGAGACAGTCCAAGAGACCCAGTACTTC. Using reference TRBV2 and TRBJ2-5 for the parts outside the CDR3, the full variable domain is EPEVTQTPSHQVTQMGQEVILRCVPISNHLYFYWYRQILGQKVEFLVSFYNNEISEKSEIFDDQFSVERPDGSNFTLKIRSTKLEDSAMYFCASSMETVQETQYFGPGTRLLVL.

The chain joins TRBV28 to TRBJ2-1; weak D call: TRBD2 (5 bases). This CDR3 region has 14 residues. Trimming removed 3 bases at V and 4 bases at J, with 10 bases between. Looked up from germline, CDR1 is MDHEN and CDR2 is SYDVKM. CDR3 region: CASSLGSPYNEQFF. The CDR3 nucleotides read TGTGCCAGCAGTTTGGGGAGTCCTTACAATGAGCAGTTCTTC.